A single TCR beta chain is shown here with its context. Its antigen is unidentified. This specimen comes from a study of OX40 agonist ivuxolimab in advanced cancers. For the study at large: Patients were given ivuxolimab, an antibody that agonizes OX40 (CD134). The study, taken as a whole, reports: Antigen specificity was not determined for the expanded peripheral T cells.

Trimming left V 7 bases short and J 0 bases short, with 9 bases between. This CDR3 comprises 14 residues. The germline CDR1 and CDR2 sequences are MNHEY and SVGAGI. Profiled with immunoSEQ multiplex PCR; TCRdb holds only in-frame clones, not every one. The sample yields around 83,000 clones, 75% to 95% seen once. The chain carries TRBV6-5 and TRBJ2-2; no clear D gene. Sample: CD4+ or CD8+ T cells sorted from blood, taken in a trial of the OX40 agonist ivuxolimab. This receptor was obtained from an adult with an advanced solid tumor such as melanoma, head and neck, liver or kidney cancer. DNA of the CDR3: TGTGCCAGCATGGTGTTCGCGAACACCGGGGAGCTGTTTTTT. Its protein is CASMVFANTGELFF.